The text below deals with one T cell receptor beta chain. Deletions cut 7 bases from V and 3 bases from J, with 11 bases between. The length of the CDR3 is 13 residues. Germline assignment: CDR1 PRHDT and CDR2 FYEKMQ (reference sequence). The source of the sample is a study of shared clonotypes between healthy human individuals. Terminally differentiated effector memory CD45RA+ cells were left out of the naive CD8 fraction, which was CD45RO-negative and positively selected for CCR7. TCRdb's table, derived via immunoSEQ multiplex PCR, lists solely in-frame clones and lacks some. The profile shows over 2,000,000 clones, 90% to 95% of them singletons.

The sequence derives from a man younger than 35 in good health. Some clones in this sample may be carry-over from other donors' samples. The chain recombines TRBV13 with TRBJ2-3, with unresolved D. The sample taken for sequencing was naive CD8+ T cells from PBMCs. Here the CDR3 reads CASTGLGTDTQYF. The CDR3 DNA sequence: TGTGCCAGCACTGGGCTCGGGACAGATACGCAGTATTTT.